Listed below are T cell receptor beta chains from one sample, sequenced in a study of control samples from healthy donors and cancer patients. Assay used: immunoSEQ multiplex PCR; TCRdb lists only in-frame clones, some missing. The table lists around 150,000 clones, approximately 90% of them singletons. Source material: blood. The receptors derive from a man younger than 45 in good health. The CDR3 runs from the conserved cysteine through the conserved F or W. D genes are given only for firm matches. Size tells how often a clone was seen (once, few, many) or the class of an expanded clone, and some rows leave it out.

>-|TRBJ1-3|TRBV6-5|TRBD1
TGTGCCAGCAGTACCCAGGGGGCCGACTGGAACACCATATATTTT
CASSTQGADWNTIYF
>-|TRBJ1-3|TRBV15|-
TGTGCCACCAGCAGAGATAGAGTGGCGGACACCATATATTTT
CATSRDRVADTIYF
>-|TRBJ2-2|TRBV4-1|-
TGCGCCAGCAGCCAAGGCCGCAGGGCTAACACCGGGGAGCTGTTTTTT
CASSQGRRANTGELFF
>-|TRBJ1-5|TRBV28|TRBD1
TGTGCCAGCAGGGACCAGGGGGGCCCTAGCAATCAGCCCCAGCATTTT
CASRDQGGPSNQPQHF
>-|TRBJ1-1|TRBV30|-
TGTGCCTGGATGGGAGGACAGTTGATGAACACTGAAGCTTTCTTT
CAWMGGQLMNTEAFF
>-|TRBJ2-1|TRBV5-4|-
TGTGCCAGCAGCGGGGGCGCAGGGGAGCAGTTCTTC
CASSGGAGEQFF
>-|TRBJ1-1|TRBV2|-
TGTGCCAGCAGATGGGAGTACACTGAAGCTTTCTTT
CASRWEYTEAFF
>-|TRBJ1-3|TRBV4-1|-
TGCGCCAGCAGCCAAGCTGGAAACACCATATATTTT
CASSQAGNTIYF
>-|TRBJ1-6|TRBV4-1|-
TGCGCCAGCAGCCAAGAGAGCTCCTATAATTCACCCCTCCACTTT
CASSQESSYNSPLHF
>-|TRBJ1-5|TRBV15|TRBD1
TGTGCCACCAGCAGAGGTGGGACAGGGTTGGATCAGCCCCAGCATTTT
CATSRGGTGLDQPQHF
>-|TRBJ1-6|TRBV7-9|-
TGTGCCAGCAGCCCCGAGGGCAGTTATAATTCACCCCTCCACTTT
CASSPEGSYNSPLHF
>-|TRBJ1-2|TRBV24-1|-
TGTGCCACCAGTATAGGACAGAACTATGGCTACACCTTC
CATSIGQNYGYTF
>-|TRBJ1-6|TRBV7-2|-
TGTGCCAGCAGCTTAGGAGGTAACCTAAATTCACCCCTCCACTTT
CASSLGGNLNSPLHF
>-|TRBJ2-2|TRBV6-5|-
TGTGCCAGCAGTTTAGGGGGAGGGACCGGGGAGCTGTTTTTT
CASSLGGGTGELFF
>-|TRBJ1-2|TRBV2|-
TGTGCCAGCAGTGAAGGGGCGTTCGGAGGCTACACCTTC
CASSEGAFGGYTF
>once|TRBJ2-2|TRBV7-3|TRBD2
TGTGCCAGCAGCTTACGGGCGGGAGACAACACCGGGGAGCTGTTTTTT
CASSLRAGDNTGELFF
>-|TRBJ2-2|TRBV7-6|TRBD1
TGTGCCAGCAGCCAACGGATGACAGGGAGGAACACCGGGGAGCTGTTTTTT
CASSQRMTGRNTGELFF
>-|TRBJ1-6|TRBV3-1/TRBV3-2|TRBD1
TGTGCCACAGGACAGGGGATTTCACCCCTCCACTTT
CATGQGISPLHF
>-|TRBJ2-7|TRBV7-2|TRBD1
TGTGCCAGCAGCTTAGGAACAGGGGCCTACGAGCAGTACTTC
CASSLGTGAYEQYF
>-|TRBJ1-1|TRBV28|TRBD1
TGTGCCAGCAGTTTAATTCCCGGGACAGGGGTCACTGAAGCTTTCTTT
CASSLIPGTGVTEAFF
>-|TRBJ1-2|TRBV4-3|-
TGCGCCAGCAGCCCCACAATAGGGCGGGGCTACACCTTC
CASSPTIGRGYTF
>-|TRBJ1-1|TRBV5-1|-
TGCGCCAGCAGCTTGGACAGTATGAACACTGAAGCTTTCTTT
CASSLDSMNTEAFF
>-|TRBJ2-7|TRBV6-6|-
TGTGCCAGCAGTTACTCTAGTCCTTTCCTCTCCTACGAGCAGTACTTC
CASSYSSPFLSYEQYF
>-|TRBJ2-3|TRBV5-1|TRBD2
TGCGCCAGCAGCTTGGCAAGACTAGCGGGGGGCACAGATACGCAGTATTTT
CASSLARLAGGTDTQYF
>-|TRBJ2-2|TRBV6-7|TRBD1
TGTGCCAGCAGCCAAACAGCCGGGACAGGGGGTAGAGCCGGGGAGCTGTTTTTT
CASSQTAGTGGRAGELFF
>few|TRBJ2-7|TRBV6-2/TRBV6-3|TRBD2
TGTGCCAGCAGTTATGGACTAGCGGGAGAGGAGGGCGAGCAGTACTTC
CASSYGLAGEEGEQYF
>-|TRBJ1-6|TRBV9|-
TGTGCCAGCAGCTCCTCTAGCGGCCTCTATAATTCACCCCTCCACTTT
CASSSSSGLYNSPLHF
>-|TRBJ1-1|TRBV25-1|TRBD1
TGTGCCAGCACCCTCGGACAGGGACGGACTGAAGCTTTCTTT
CASTLGQGRTEAFF
>once|TRBJ2-1|TRBV6-2/TRBV6-3|TRBD2
TGTGCCAGCAGTTACTCCGGGACTAGCTTAAGCAATGAGCAGTTCTTC
CASSYSGTSLSNEQFF
>-|TRBJ1-2|TRBV19|-
TGTGCCACCAAAGAAGGAAGGAGTTATGGCTACACCTTC
CATKEGRSYGYTF
>-|TRBJ2-3|TRBV29-1|-
TGCAGCGTCCGGAGGGACACGACAGATACGCAGTATTTT
CSVRRDTTDTQYF
>-|TRBJ2-3|TRBV4-1|-
TGCGCCAGCAGTCGGACCCAAGGGGGCACAGATACGCAGTATTTT
CASSRTQGGTDTQYF
>-|TRBJ2-2|TRBV7-2|-
TGTGCCAGCAGCATACAGTCTAACACCGGGGAGCTGTTTTTT
CASSIQSNTGELFF
>-|TRBJ1-1|TRBV27|-
TGTGCCAGCAGTCTATCCAATACAGGGAGGACTGAAGCTTTCTTT
CASSLSNTGRTEAFF
>-|TRBJ1-5|TRBV5-6|-
TGTGCCAGCAGCTTTTCAGGGCTCTTTCAGCCCCAGCATTTT
CASSFSGLFQPQHF
>-|TRBJ2-7|TRBV5-6|TRBD1
TGTGCCAGCAGCCGCGGACAGGGCCACGAGCAGTACTTC
CASSRGQGHEQYF
>once|TRBJ2-7|TRBV4-2|-
TGTGCCAGCAGCCAAGGTACCAGCGTTATACTCGAGCAGTACTTC
CASSQGTSVILEQYF
>-|TRBJ1-5|TRBV10-3|-
TGTGCCATCAGTGAGTCAGGGGGAAATCAGCCCCAGCATTTT
CAISESGGNQPQHF
>-|TRBJ2-1|TRBV19|TRBD1
TGTGCCAGTAGTAGAGCCCGGGACAGGGAACCGCAGTTCTTC
CASSRARDREPQFF
>few|TRBJ1-1|TRBV6-2/TRBV6-3|-
TGTGCCAGCAGTGTCATGAACACTGAAGCTTTCTTT
CASSVMNTEAFF
>-|TRBJ2-5|TRBV19|-
TGTGCCAGTACGTCGCGGGACACACAAGAGACCCAGTACTTC
CASTSRDTQETQYF
>-|TRBJ1-5|TRBV6-5|-
TGTGCCAGCAGCCCCCGGGACGGGAGCAATCAGCCCCAGCATTTT
CASSPRDGSNQPQHF
>-|TRBJ2-7|TRBV29-1|TRBD1
TGCAGCGTCCGCACACGACAGGGGCTCCATCAGGCCGAGCAGTACTTC
CSVRTRQGLHQAEQYF
>-|TRBJ2-2|TRBV11-3|TRBD1
TGTGCCAGCAGCCTCGGGACAGCCGGGGAACTGTTTTTT
CASSLGTAGELFF
>-|TRBJ2-2|TRBV5-1|-
TGCGCCAGCAGGAGAGGGGACGGGGGCACCGGGGAGCTGTTTTTT
CASRRGDGGTGELFF
>-|TRBJ1-1|TRBV18|TRBD1
TGTGCCAGCTCACCAGCAACAGGGGCTACTGAAGCTTTCTTT
CASSPATGATEAFF
>-|TRBJ1-2|TRBV6-5|TRBD1
TGTGCCAGCATGACAGGGGCTTCTGGCTATGGCTACACCTTC
CASMTGASGYGYTF
>-|TRBJ1-1|TRBV14|-
TGTGCCAGCAGCCAAGGTGAACTAATTAGGAACACTGAAGCTTTCTTT
CASSQGELIRNTEAFF
>-|TRBJ1-6|TRBV19|-
TGTGCCAGTAACCCCGCGAGCTCCTATAATTCACCCCTCCACTTT
CASNPASSYNSPLHF